This T cell receptor (beta chain) was identified during a study of blood T cell repertoires in COVID-19. Germline V gene data show CDR1 as LNHDA and CDR2 as SQIVND (reference sequence). V was shortened by 3 bases and J by 0 bases, with 8 bases between the two germline ends. This CDR3 region has 15 residues. In the study's own analysis: The authors estimated nucleated cell counts from reference gene primer amplification. The repertoire was sequenced with immunoSEQ multiplex PCR; TCRdb's copy has only in-frame clones and lacks some. Clonal size and the V and J genes are those of that table, whereas D and trimming came from the DNA. Counted here are 55,000 to 70,000 clones, roughly 90% occurring once; the ten biggest clones make up roughly 7.3%.

The receptor was isolated from a man in his forties or fifties with COVID-19, enrolled during active disease. Sequences were obtained from peripheral blood. This chain connects TRBV19 to TRBJ2-2; unclear D gene. The CDR3 sequence is CASSMAVANTGELFF. The DNA for the CDR3 is TGTGCCAGTAGTATGGCAGTCGCGAACACCGGGGAGCTGTTTTTT. Complete variable domain (other parts from reference TRBV19 and TRBJ2-2): DGGITQSPKYLFRKEGQNVTLSCEQNLNHDAMYWYRQDPGQGLRLIYYSQIVNDFQKGDIAEGYSVSREKKESFPLTVTSAQKNPTAFYLCASSMAVANTGELFFGEGSRLTVL.